These T cell receptor beta chains were read from a single sample in a study of blood T cell repertoires in COVID-19. Here immunoSEQ multiplex PCR was the method, and the copy in TCRdb shows in-frame clones only, minus some. This table has about 140,000 clones, roughly 80% appearing once. The sample was peripheral blood. The receptors were gathered from a woman between 50 and 59 years old with active or convalescent COVID-19. The CDR3 runs from the conserved cysteine through the conserved F or W. The D gene is left open where the match is weak. Only part of the rows carry a size: once, few, many, or a class if the clone is expanded.

v_gene	j_gene	d_gene	abundance	CDR3nt	CDR3aa
TRBV30	TRBJ1-1	NA	NA	TGTGCCTGGAGTACCTACGCGGGGGAGGGAACTGAAGCTTTCTTT	CAWSTYAGEGTEAFF
TRBV30	TRBJ2-7	NA	NA	TGTGCCTGGAGTGGGTCAGGCTACGAGCAGTACTTC	CAWSGSGYEQYF
TRBV28	TRBJ1-1	NA	NA	TGTGCCAGCAGTCCGGGACACGTCGTCCCTGAAGCTTTCTTT	CASSPGHVVPEAFF
TRBV19	TRBJ2-5	NA	NA	TGTGCCAGTAGTATAGATTCAGGGGCCGGGGAGACCCAGTACTTC	CASSIDSGAGETQYF
TRBV2	TRBJ1-2	TRBD1	NA	TGTGCCAGCAGTAAGGACAGGGAAATCTATGGCTACACCTTC	CASSKDREIYGYTF
TRBV7-2	TRBJ2-5	TRBD1	NA	TGTGCCAGCAGCCCACAGGGGGATGGCGAAGAGACCCAGTACTTC	CASSPQGDGEETQYF
TRBV3-1/TRBV3-2	TRBJ1-2	TRBD1	NA	TGTGCCAGCAACCAAGGACAGGGCTTTGGCTACACCTTC	CASNQGQGFGYTF
TRBV7-8	TRBJ2-1	TRBD2	NA	TGTGCCAGCAGCTTAGGACTAGCGGGAGAGCAGTTCTTC	CASSLGLAGEQFF
TRBV5-1	TRBJ1-2	NA	NA	TGCGCCAGCAGCCAAGGACTCAACTATGGCTACACCTTC	CASSQGLNYGYTF
TRBV3-1/TRBV3-2	TRBJ2-5	NA	NA	TGTGCCAGCAGCCAAGATCGCGGGGCCCAGTACTTC	CASSQDRGAQYF
TRBV3-1/TRBV3-2	TRBJ2-3	NA	few	TGTGCCAGCAGTCTCACCCCCACCATGAGACTCCTCTCTAGCACAGATACGCAGTATTTT	CASSLTPTMRLLSSTDTQYF
TRBV19	TRBJ1-2	TRBD1	NA	TGTGCCAGTAGTACCCCACCAACAGGGGTGCTCGATGGCTACACCTTC	CASSTPPTGVLDGYTF
TRBV4-2	TRBJ2-7	NA	NA	TGTGCCAGCAGCCAAGATCGTCCCGGTTCCTCCTACGAGCAGTACTTC	CASSQDRPGSSYEQYF
TRBV4-3	TRBJ2-7	TRBD1	NA	TGCGCCAGCAGCCAAGACCCCGGACAGGGGTTCTCCTACGAGCAGTACTTC	CASSQDPGQGFSYEQYF
TRBV7-3	TRBJ1-2	TRBD1	NA	TGTGCCAGCAGCCCCCGTGGACAGGGAAGCGGCTACACCTTC	CASSPRGQGSGYTF
TRBV7-9	TRBJ1-1	NA	NA	TGTGCCAGCAGCTTAGCATCAGGGTTCGGACAGTACGCCACTGAAGCTTTCTTT	CASSLASGFGQYATEAFF
TRBV6-5	TRBJ1-3	TRBD1	NA	TGTGCCAGCAGTCTACAGGGGTTTTCTGGAAACACCATATATTTT	CASSLQGFSGNTIYF
TRBV23-1	TRBJ2-7	NA	NA	TGCGCCAGCAGTCAATCGCCGGAGGGCCTCTCCCTTCCCGTGTACGAGCAGTACTTC	CASSQSPEGLSLPVYEQYF
TRBV5-5	TRBJ2-2	TRBD2	NA	TGTGCCAGCAGCACCACTAGCGGGACCCTCACCGGGGAGCTGTTTTTT	CASSTTSGTLTGELFF
TRBV19	TRBJ1-2	TRBD1	NA	TGTGCCAGTAGGCCCCCGGGACAGGGGCGGACTAACTATGGCTACACCTTC	CASRPPGQGRTNYGYTF
TRBV18	TRBJ1-5	NA	NA	TGTGCCAGCTCACCGAGGAGGGGGGGCGAAGGCAATCAGCCCCAGCATTTT	CASSPRRGGEGNQPQHF
TRBV29-1	TRBJ2-3	NA	NA	TGCAGCGTTGATGGGGCCTCAGATACGCAGTATTTT	CSVDGASDTQYF
TRBV11-2	TRBJ1-1	TRBD1	NA	TGTGCCAGCAGCTTCGACAGGGACGCTGAAGCTTTCTTT	CASSFDRDAEAFF
TRBV13	TRBJ2-6	TRBD1	NA	TGTGCCAGTCACAGGGGGCCTGGGGCCAACGTCCTGACTTTC	CASHRGPGANVLTF
TRBV6-5	TRBJ1-6	NA	NA	TGTGCCAGCAGTCGCAGTATCTCCTATAATTCACCCCTCCACTTT	CASSRSISYNSPLHF
TRBV6-1	TRBJ2-3	TRBD2	few	TGTGCCAGCAGTGAAGCGCTTGGCGGGGGGGCAGATACGCAGTATTTT	CASSEALGGGADTQYF
TRBV9	TRBJ2-2	NA	NA	TGTGCCAGCGCAGCTAGCGTAACGAACACCGGGGAGCTGTTTTTT	CASAASVTNTGELFF
TRBV5-1	TRBJ2-2	TRBD1	few	TGCGCCAGCAAAGAACAGGGGGGAACCGGGGAGCTGTTTTTT	CASKEQGGTGELFF
TRBV18	TRBJ1-5	NA	once	TGTGCCAGCTCACCAGAACAGGGAAATCAGCCCCAGCATTTT	CASSPEQGNQPQHF
TRBV7-9	TRBJ1-2	TRBD1	NA	TGTGCCAGCACCCCGACCGAGGGGGCGATTCGTGGCTACACCTTC	CASTPTEGAIRGYTF
TRBV6-5	TRBJ2-7	NA	NA	TGTGCCAGCAGTTACTCGAAGAGGGGGTTTCCCTACGAGCAGTACTTC	CASSYSKRGFPYEQYF
TRBV5-1	TRBJ2-2	TRBD2	NA	TGCGCCAGCAGCTATACAGCGGGGAGGTCGGGGACCGGGGAGCTGTTTTTT	CASSYTAGRSGTGELFF
TRBV27	TRBJ2-7	TRBD1	NA	TGTGCCAGCAGACAACAACAGGGGGGCTCCTACGAGCAGTACTTC	CASRQQQGGSYEQYF
TRBV2	TRBJ1-5	NA	NA	TGTGCCAGCAGAGGCAAGTCGGTAGGGGATCAGCCCCAGCATTTT	CASRGKSVGDQPQHF
TRBV6-5	TRBJ2-5	NA	NA	TGTGCCAGCAGTTATTCCCAGGGCCTACAAGAGACCCAGTACTTC	CASSYSQGLQETQYF
TRBV5-8	TRBJ1-2	TRBD1	few	TGTGCCAGCAGCCGACAGGGGATGGACTATGGCTACACCTTC	CASSRQGMDYGYTF
TRBV29-1	TRBJ2-6	NA	NA	TGCAGCGTTGACGACAGGAGCTCTGGGGCCAACGTCCTGACTTTC	CSVDDRSSGANVLTF
TRBV19	TRBJ1-1	NA	NA	TGTGCCAGTAGCCGACGAATGACAGAGAACACTGAAGCTTTCTTT	CASSRRMTENTEAFF
TRBV5-4	TRBJ2-5	TRBD2	NA	TGTGCCACTAGCGGGGGGCGGAAGGAGACCCAGTACTTC	CATSGGRKETQYF
TRBV6-5	TRBJ2-5	NA	once	TGTGCCAGCAGTTACTCGGACACCCTGGAGACCCAGTACTTC	CASSYSDTLETQYF
TRBV9	TRBJ2-1	TRBD2	NA	TGTGCCAGCAGCGTAGGGGAACGGGGGGGCTCCTACAATGAGCAGTTCTTC	CASSVGERGGSYNEQFF
TRBV5-1	TRBJ2-5	TRBD1	NA	TGCGCCAGCAGCCCGACAGGGGCATCGGTCGATCAAGAGACCCAGTACTTC	CASSPTGASVDQETQYF
TRBV21-1	TRBJ2-4	NA	NA	TGTGCCATCGCTGGACTAGCGGGAGGAGGGAACATTCAGTACTTC	CAIAGLAGGGNIQYF
TRBV24-1	TRBJ1-5	TRBD1	NA	TGTGCCACCAGTGGGACAGGTGACAATCAGCCCCAGCATTTT	CATSGTGDNQPQHF
TRBV6-6	TRBJ1-2	TRBD1	NA	TGTGCCAGCAGTTCCACGCCACGCGACAGGGGGAATGGCTACACCTTC	CASSSTPRDRGNGYTF
TRBV7-2	TRBJ1-1	NA	NA	TGTGCCAGCAGCTTGGGGCAGCTTCTTATGAACACTGAAGCTTTCTTT	CASSLGQLLMNTEAFF
TRBV4-2	TRBJ1-6	NA	NA	TGTGCCAGCAGCCAAGAATTAACATCCCGATCACCCCTCCACTTT	CASSQELTSRSPLHF
TRBV29-1	TRBJ2-3	TRBD2	NA	TGCAGCGTTGAAGACAGCGGGGGAGATACGCAGTATTTT	CSVEDSGGDTQYF